The 24 T cell receptor beta chains below all came from one sample that was sequenced in a study of response to subunit inactivated influenza vaccine. One entry per CDR3 protein results from TCRdb running MiXCR on the RT-PCR reads. Of approximately 680,000 distinct CDR3 sequences in the sample, around a sixth are singletons; the top ten hold around a tenth. The specimen was PBMCs from blood, collected 11 to 12 days after vaccination. These TCRs come from a man aged 45-60 years who received an inactivated influenza vaccine.

This clonotype was detected a few times. The chain has TRBV12-3 or TRBV12-4 and TRBJ2-7; 9 bases line up with TRBD2. V shed 5 bases, J shed 2 bases, and the junction held 7 bases outside the gene matches. This CDR3 spans 15 amino acids. The CDR3 bases are TGTGCCAGCAGTCCAGAGCGGGGGGCCACCTACGAGCAGTACTTC. Translating gives CASSPERGATYEQYF.

This sequence joins TRBV6-5 and TRBJ1-1; D gene unclear. This CDR3 has 18 amino acids. Trimming shortened V by 2 bases and J by 0 bases, and 19 bases separated the two germline ends. Germline V gives CDR1 MNHEY, CDR2 SVGAGI. The CDR3 sequence: CASSYGKGAYIMNTEAFF. CDR3 nucleotides: TGTGCCAGCAGTTACGGAAAGGGCGCCTATATTATGAACACTGAAGCTTTCTTT.

This clonotype was found a few times. The V and J genes are TRBV2 and TRBJ2-2, with D uncertain. CDR3 size: 14 residues. Germline assignment: CDR1 SNHLY and CDR2 FYNNEI. V gave up 0 bases and J gave up 2 bases, with 4 bases separating them. Here the CDR3 DNA reads TGTGCCAGCAGTGAAGCAGGCAACACCGGGGAGCTGTTTTTT. Protein product: CASSEAGNTGELFF.

This clonotype was counted between two and nine times. The V call is TRBV11-2, the J call TRBJ2-2, with 8 positions matching TRBD2. CDR1 and CDR2 from the germline V gene are SGHAT and FQNNGV. Trimming cost V 2 bases and J 6 bases; bases outside gene matches: 5. This CDR3 comprises 15 residues. In nucleotides, the CDR3 is TGTGCCAGCAGCTTATCCCTAGCGGGCGCCGGGGAGCTGTTTTTT. Its protein product is CASSLSLAGAGELFF.

Only a few counts were recorded for this clonotype. The CDR3 nucleotides are TGTGCCAGCAGCCACATAGCGGGAGGGGTCGGGGAGCTGTTTTTT. Protein sequence: CASSHIAGGVGELFF. The chain couples TRBV7-6 to TRBJ2-2; 11 positions match TRBD2. After removal of 5 bases from V and 7 bases from J, the junction contained 6 bases not matched to a gene. CDR3 length: 15 residues. Germline-derived CDR1 and CDR2 are SGHVS and FNYEAQ.

The rearrangement links TRBV7-2 to TRBJ2-1; no clear D. V was clipped by 1 base and J by 15 bases, with 16 bases between them. The germline V gene has CDR1 SGHTA and CDR2 FQGNSA. The CDR3 extends over 13 amino acids. The CDR3 bases are TGTGCCAGCAGCTTAGACCTAGACGGTCAACTGTTCTTC. Translated: CASSLDLDGQLFF.

There are a few counts of this clonotype. The chain combines TRBV10-3 with TRBJ2-1, with 15 bases fitting TRBD2. This CDR3 region has 17 residues. V gave up 2 bases and J gave up 6 bases; unmatched junction bases: 5. Germline V lookup: CDR1 ENHRY, CDR2 SYGVKD. As DNA, the CDR3 is TGTGCCATCAGTGAGCGAGGACTAGCGGGGGGGCGCAATGAGCAGTTCTTC. Protein product: CAISERGLAGGRNEQFF.

The V call is TRBV20-1, the J call TRBJ1-5; the match to TRBD1 covers 7 bases. V gave up 1 base and J gave up 3 bases; unmatched junction bases: 9. The CDR3 contains 16 residues. The V gene's germline CDR1 is DFQATT and CDR2 SNEGSKA (reference sequence). The CDR3 DNA is TGCAGTGCTAGAGGGGCCCGACAGGGTTTCAATCAGCCCCAGCATTTT. This gives the protein CSARGARQGFNQPQHF.

This clonotype was counted a few times. The chain has TRBV10-2 and TRBJ2-1; TRBD2 matches 11 bases. The CDR3 covers 15 residues. J lost 9 bases, V lost 3 bases, and 7 bases had no gene match. CDR1 is WSHSY, CDR2 SAAADI, per germline. The CDR3: CASSDIAGGQGEQFF. DNA for the CDR3: TGCGCCAGCAGTGATATAGCGGGGGGGCAGGGTGAGCAGTTCTTC.

A few counts support this clonotype. The chain couples TRBV10-3 to TRBJ2-7, with 9 bases aligning to TRBD2. V trimming: 6 bases; J trimming: 2 bases; junction bases outside the gene matches: 2. In germline, CDR1 is ENHRY, CDR2 SYGVKD. CDR3 length equals 13 residues. The CDR3: CAIRSSGAYEQYF. The CDR3 DNA is TGTGCCATCAGGTCTAGCGGGGCCTACGAGCAGTACTTC.

This clonotype was found a few times. The CDR3 DNA sequence: TGTGCCAGCAGTAGGAGTCCCGGTGGCTTCGCGAACACCGGGGAGCTGTTTTTT. As protein: CASSRSPGGFANTGELFF. J is TRBJ2-2 and V is TRBV6-1; D not resolved. Germline assignment: CDR1 MNHNS and CDR2 SASEGT. The germline V and J ends were trimmed by 5 bases and 0 bases, with 19 bases remaining between them. This CDR3 region has 18 residues.

There are a few counts of this clonotype. This chain links TRBV4-1 with TRBJ2-1; TRBD2 might be the D (6 bases). V was shortened by 0 bases and J by 5 bases, with 14 bases between the two germline ends. CDR1 MGHRA and CDR2 YSYEKL come from the germline V gene. The CDR3 has 16 amino acids. CDR3 DNA sequence: TGCGCCAGCAGCCAAGAATTGACTAGAAGTAACAATGAGCAGTTCTTC. It yields the protein CASSQELTRSNNEQFF.

In its sample, this clonotype was seen a few times. V and J are TRBV5-5 and TRBJ2-7, with 9 bases identical to TRBD2. This CDR3 is built from 17 residues. The junction had 11 bases not matched to a gene; V was cut back by 4 bases and J by 0 bases. Germline-derived CDR1 and CDR2 are SGHKS and YYEKEE (reference sequence). The CDR3 DNA sequence: TGTGCCAGCAGCGACATTCGCGGGGGGGGGAGCTCCTACGAGCAGTACTTC. This translates into CASSDIRGGGSSYEQYF.

In this sample, this clonotype turned up a few times. This could be a read error, since a much larger clone is one nucleotide away. The CDR3 DNA is TGTGCCAGCAGCTTTGGCGGGGGGTCAGATACGCAGTATTTT. Translated: CASSFGGGSDTQYF. The chain combines TRBV11-2 with TRBJ2-3; 8 bases align to TRBD2. Germline lookup yields CDR1 SGHAT and CDR2 FQNNGV. With 3 bases clipped from V and 4 bases from J, the junction kept 3 bases outside the gene matches. This CDR3 region has 14 residues.

This clonotype has only a few counts. The V and J genes are TRBV7-2 and TRBJ2-7; D unresolved. From germline, CDR1 is SGHTA and CDR2 FQGNSA. The germline V and J ends were trimmed by 1 base and 4 bases, with 14 bases remaining between them. The CDR3 contains 15 residues. CDR3 residues: CASSLGAASGYEQYF. In DNA, the CDR3 is TGTGCCAGCAGCTTAGGGGCAGCCTCCGGGTACGAGCAGTACTTC.

This clonotype has just a few counts. The chain uses TRBV7-2 and TRBJ2-5; D gene unclear. Germline values: CDR1 SGHTA, CDR2 FQGNSA. Trimming removed 10 bases from V and 0 bases from J, with 12 bases in between. The CDR3 extends over 13 amino acids. Written as DNA, the CDR3 is TGTGCCACCTCAGGACGGTACCAAGAGACCCAGTACTTC. It is translated as CATSGRYQETQYF.

This clonotype was seen more than once but under ten times. The J gene is TRBJ2-7, the V gene TRBV12-3 or TRBV12-4; D ambiguous. The length of the CDR3 is 13 residues. Trimming cost V 4 bases and J 4 bases, with 11 bases left between them. CDR3 loop: CASSYSGFYEQYF. The CDR3 DNA sequence: TGTGCCAGCAGTTACTCGGGTTTTTACGAGCAGTACTTC.

This clonotype was counted only a few times. This chain connects TRBV7-2 to TRBJ2-5; 8 bases align to TRBD2. In germline, CDR1 is SGHTA, CDR2 FQGNSA. Germline trimming cut 5 bases from V and 1 base from J; bases unmatched to any gene: 6. The CDR3 covers 15 residues. CDR3 region: CASSALAGPQETQYF. In nucleotides, the CDR3 is TGTGCCAGCAGCGCCTTAGCGGGACCCCAAGAGACCCAGTACTTC.

Only a few counts were recorded for this clonotype. Germline is not matched at one junction end, which may reflect a read error. This chain joins TRBV12-3 or TRBV12-4 and TRBJ2-3; tentatively, D is TRBD1 (5 bases). This CDR3 contains 15 residues. CDR3 sequence: CASSKPGHSKDTQYF. The CDR3 DNA reads TGTGCCAGCAGTAAACCCGGACATAGCAAAGATACGCAGTATTTT.

This clonotype was counted at least ten times. The chain links TRBV3-1 to TRBJ2-7; possibly TRBD2 for D (6 bases). This CDR3 is built from 14 residues. Germline values: CDR1 LGHDT, CDR2 YNNKEL (reference sequence). The germline V and J ends were trimmed by 3 bases and 3 bases, with 12 bases remaining between them. CDR3 sequence: CASSHMGGVYEQYF. The CDR3 DNA reads as TGTGCCAGCAGCCATATGGGGGGAGTCTACGAGCAGTACTTC.

The chain employs TRBV6-2 or TRBV6-3 and TRBJ1-4; D is unclear. Between the trimmed V and J ends, which lost 4 bases and 5 bases, there was a span of 8 bases. Germline CDR1 is MNHEY and CDR2 is SVGEGT. This CDR3 spans 13 amino acids. In nucleotides, the CDR3 is TGTGCCAGCAGTTTTGACGGGAATGAAAAACTGTTTTTT. Its translation: CASSFDGNEKLFF.

In this sample, this clonotype turned up a few times. The chain is built from TRBV6-5 and TRBJ2-5; a weak D match, TRBD2 (6 bases). Germline loops: CDR1 MNHEY, CDR2 SVGAGI. The length of the CDR3 is 14 residues. The germline V and J ends were trimmed by 2 bases and 5 bases, with 12 bases remaining between them. The CDR3 DNA is TGTGCCAGCAGTTACCTCCGGGAGTTGGAGACCCAGTACTTC. Translated: CASSYLRELETQYF.

This clonotype was recorded many times. This sequence joins TRBV2 and TRBJ1-2; D may be TRBD1 (6 bases). Trimming removed 3 bases from V and 4 bases from J, with 12 bases in between. Germline CDR1 SNHLY, CDR2 FYNNEI. The CDR3 extends over 14 amino acids. CDR3 sequence: CASSDITGTYGYTF. The CDR3 DNA sequence: TGTGCCAGCAGTGATATTACAGGGACCTATGGCTACACCTTC. The complete variable domain, with remaining parts taken from reference TRBV2 and TRBJ1-2, reads EPEVTQTPSHQVTQMGQEVILRCVPISNHLYFYWYRQILGQKVEFLVSFYNNEISEKSEIFDDQFSVERPDGSNFTLKIRSTKLEDSAMYFCASSDITGTYGYTFGSGTRLTVV.

The V call is TRBV9, the J call TRBJ1-5; D is ambiguous. The V end was cut by 3 bases, the J end by 2 bases, with 9 bases between. The CDR3 sequence is 14 residues long. CDR1 is SGDLS, CDR2 YYNGEE, per germline. The CDR3 bases are TGTGCCAGCAGCGCGGACGGACGCAATCAGCCCCAGCATTTT. Protein sequence: CASSADGRNQPQHF.